What follows describes a single T cell receptor beta chain. What it recognizes is unknown. Germline loops: CDR1 SGHAT, CDR2 FQNNGV. Trimming stripped 1 base from V and 6 bases from J, with 7 bases between. The length of the CDR3 is 12 residues. The data derive from a study of OX40 agonist ivuxolimab in advanced cancers. About the research overall: Partial responses were achieved by three patients, one with hepatocellular carcinoma and two with cutaneous melanoma. Study-wide results and limits: By week 6 at 0.1 to 3.0 mg/kg, blood CD4+ and CD8+ T cells had expanded clonally. Compared with CD4+, CD8+ T cells on average had more expanded clones.

Some clones are missing from TCRdb's copy, which holds only in-frame ones; the method was immunoSEQ multiplex PCR. Of tens of thousands of clones in the sample, about 95% were seen once. Sequencing was performed on CD4+ or CD8+ T cells sorted from blood, taken in a trial of the OX40 agonist ivuxolimab. The chain is built from TRBV11-2 and TRBJ2-7; D unresolved. The clonotype was recovered from an adult with an advanced solid tumor such as melanoma, head and neck, liver or kidney cancer. The CDR3 is CASSLGGPEQYF. CDR3 in DNA: TGTGCCAGCAGCTTAGGCGGACCCGAGCAGTACTTC.